This T cell receptor (beta chain) was recovered during a study of blood T cell repertoires in COVID-19. For the study at large: The origin of the acute and convalescent COVID-19 samples was the United States, Italy and Spain. PBMCs, B-cell-depleted T cells, or T cells were the source of the cDNA or gDNA that made up the material.

Original data processing: Reference gene primer amplification yielded estimated nucleated cell counts. The repertoire was sequenced with immunoSEQ multiplex PCR; TCRdb's copy has only in-frame clones and lacks some. V and J calls plus clone size are reproduced from that table; the DNA served to infer D and trimming. The sample lists about 70,000 clones; roughly 90% were seen once. This TCR was sampled from a man between 45 and 60 years old with acute or convalescent COVID-19. Sequenced sample: peripheral blood.

CDR3 sequence: CASSSYSSGGQREQFF. CDR3 bases: TGTGCCAGCAGCTCTTACTCTAGCGGGGGGCAGAGGGAGCAGTTCTTC. The chain is built from TRBV5-4 and TRBJ2-1; 11 nucleotides agree with TRBD2. J lost 10 bases, V lost 3 bases, and 12 bases had no gene match. CDR3 size: 16 residues. Germline V gene lookup returns CDR1 SGHNT and CDR2 YYREEE (reference sequence).